This T cell receptor beta chain was identified in a study of response to subunit inactivated influenza vaccine. Study-wide results and limits: T cells newly recruited by each seasonal influenza vaccination are few, the authors suggested.

Notes on this clonotype: The antigen is not known. A much larger clone is a single base away; this may be a read error.

TCRdb reanalysed the RT-PCR reads using MiXCR and keeps one entry per CDR3 protein. Of almost 600,000 distinct CDR3 sequences detected, 12% to 15% appear once; the ten largest clones hold more than 9.5%. V lost 3 bases and J 1 base, leaving 9 bases between the germline ends. This CDR3 has 14 amino acids. Germline loops: CDR1 KGHSH, CDR2 LQKENI. This TCR was recovered from a man aged 50-60 years who received an inactivated influenza vaccine. This chain connects TRBV18 to TRBJ1-1, with a tentative D call TRBD1 (5 bases). Sample: PBMCs from blood, taken 12 days after vaccination. The CDR3 bases are TGTGCCAGCTCACCTTCCGGGACGAACACTGAAGCTTTCTTT. It specifies CASSPSGTNTEAFF.